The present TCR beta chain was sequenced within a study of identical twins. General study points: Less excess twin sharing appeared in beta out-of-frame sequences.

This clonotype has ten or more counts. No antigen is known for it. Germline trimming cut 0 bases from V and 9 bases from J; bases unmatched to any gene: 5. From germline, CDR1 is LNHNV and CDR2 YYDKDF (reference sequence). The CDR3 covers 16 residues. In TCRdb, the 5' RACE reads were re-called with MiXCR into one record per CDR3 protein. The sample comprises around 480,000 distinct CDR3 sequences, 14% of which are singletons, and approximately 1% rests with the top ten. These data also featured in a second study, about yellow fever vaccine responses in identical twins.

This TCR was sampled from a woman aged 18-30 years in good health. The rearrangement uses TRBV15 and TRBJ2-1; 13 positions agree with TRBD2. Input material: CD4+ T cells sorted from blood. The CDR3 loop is CATSREGTSGKFEQFF. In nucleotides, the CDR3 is TGTGCCACCAGCAGAGAAGGGACTAGCGGGAAGTTTGAGCAGTTCTTC.